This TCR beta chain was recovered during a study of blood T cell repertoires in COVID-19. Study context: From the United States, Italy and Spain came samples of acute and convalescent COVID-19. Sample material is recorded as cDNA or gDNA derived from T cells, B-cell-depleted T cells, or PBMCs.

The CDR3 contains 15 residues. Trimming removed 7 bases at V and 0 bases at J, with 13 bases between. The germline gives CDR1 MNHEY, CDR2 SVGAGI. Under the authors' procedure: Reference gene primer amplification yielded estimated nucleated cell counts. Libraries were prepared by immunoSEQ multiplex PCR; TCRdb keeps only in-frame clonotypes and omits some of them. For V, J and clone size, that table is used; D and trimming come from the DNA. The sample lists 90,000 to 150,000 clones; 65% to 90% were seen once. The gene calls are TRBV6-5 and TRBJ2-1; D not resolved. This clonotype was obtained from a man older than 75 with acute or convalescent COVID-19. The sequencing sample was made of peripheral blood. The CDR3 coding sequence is TGTGCCAGCAACCCCGACTGGAGCTCCTACAATGAGCAGTTCTTC. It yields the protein CASNPDWSSYNEQFF.